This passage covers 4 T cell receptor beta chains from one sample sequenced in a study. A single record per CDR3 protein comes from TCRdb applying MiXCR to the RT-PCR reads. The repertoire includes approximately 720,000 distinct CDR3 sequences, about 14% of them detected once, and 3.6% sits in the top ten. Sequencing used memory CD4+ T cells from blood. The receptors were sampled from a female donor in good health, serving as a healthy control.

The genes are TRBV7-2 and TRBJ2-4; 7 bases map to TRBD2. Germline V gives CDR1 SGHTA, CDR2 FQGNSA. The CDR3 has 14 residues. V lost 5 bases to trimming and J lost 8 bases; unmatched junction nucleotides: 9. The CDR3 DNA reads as TGTGCCAGCAGCGATAGGAGCCGGGGGGACATTCAGTACTTC. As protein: CASSDRSRGDIQYF.

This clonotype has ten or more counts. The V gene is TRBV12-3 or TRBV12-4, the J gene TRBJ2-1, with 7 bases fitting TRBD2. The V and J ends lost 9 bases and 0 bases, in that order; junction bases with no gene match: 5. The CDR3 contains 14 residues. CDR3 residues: CASLAASSYNEQFF. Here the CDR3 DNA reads TGTGCCAGTCTAGCGGCGAGCTCCTACAATGAGCAGTTCTTC.

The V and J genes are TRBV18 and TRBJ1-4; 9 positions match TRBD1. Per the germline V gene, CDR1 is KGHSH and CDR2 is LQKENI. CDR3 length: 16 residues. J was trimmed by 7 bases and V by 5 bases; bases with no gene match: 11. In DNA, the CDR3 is TGTGCCAGCTCAAGAGGACAGGGGATATGGGGTGAAAAACTGTTTTTT. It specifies CASSRGQGIWGEKLFF.

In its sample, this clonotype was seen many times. CDR3 sequence reads: CSVSDRGLTEAFF. In DNA form, the CDR3 reads TGCAGCGTATCGGACAGGGGGCTCACTGAAGCTTTCTTT. This chain uses TRBV29-1 with TRBJ1-1, with 11 bases matching TRBD1. Looked up from germline, CDR1 is SQVTM and CDR2 is ANQGSEA. The CDR3 loop spans 13 amino acids. The V and J ends lost 6 bases and 4 bases, in that order; junction bases with no gene match: 4.